These 9 T cell receptor beta chains were sequenced from one sample in a study of blood T cell repertoires in COVID-19. Profiling relied on immunoSEQ multiplex PCR, and the TCRdb table lists in-frame clones only, not all of them. This table has over 250,000 clones, roughly 85% appearing once. The sequencing sample was made of peripheral blood. The source of these receptors is a human donor in a cohort sampled during active COVID-19.

To note about this clone: Because the CDR3's place on the DNA is in doubt, the DNA is left out and the CDR3 is given as listed by TCRdb. The chain links TRBV21-1 to TRBJ1-3; the table's TRBD1 call for D was not verified on the DNA. TRBV21-1 is a recognized pseudogene. 15 amino acids form the CDR3, both terminal residues included. The CDR3 loop is CASSNCVGLGNTIYF.

The chain uses TRBV6-2 or TRBV6-3 and TRBJ2-7, with TRBD2 matching 14 bases. The CDR3 loop spans 18 amino acids. Germline V gene data show CDR1 as MNHEY and CDR2 as SVGEGT. With V trimmed by 2 bases and J by 3 bases, 9 bases remained unmatched. The CDR3 nucleotides are TGTGCCAGCAGTTACCCGACTAGCGGGAGGGCCTTAGACTACGAGCAGTACTTC. This gives the protein CASSYPTSGRALDYEQYF.

V usage is TRBV28 and J usage is TRBJ1-1; D gene uncertain. V lost 6 bases and J lost 11, with 13 bases in between. Germline V gene data show CDR1 as MDHEN and CDR2 as SYDVKM. This CDR3 is built from 11 residues. The CDR3 loop reads CASSLERRAFF. Written as DNA, the CDR3 is TGTGCCAGCAGCCTCGAGAGGAGGGCTTTCTTT.

The rearrangement uses TRBV29-1 and TRBJ1-2; possibly TRBD1 for D (5 bases). With 6 bases removed from V and 0 bases from J, the gap between germline ends came to 11 bases. There are 13 residues in the CDR3. Germline assignment: CDR1 SQVTM and CDR2 ANQGSEA. In DNA form, the CDR3 reads TGCAGCGTCTTCGGGGGAGCTAACTATGGCTACACCTTC. Its protein is CSVFGGANYGYTF.

The chain combines TRBV6-1 with TRBJ2-1; possibly TRBD2 for D (6 bases). In germline, CDR1 is MNHNS, CDR2 SASEGT. V was cut by 0 bases and J by 6 bases, with 12 bases left in between. The CDR3 totals 15 residues. The CDR3 here is CASSEAVWRGNEQFF. The CDR3 DNA is TGTGCCAGCAGTGAAGCGGTCTGGCGGGGCAATGAGCAGTTCTTC.

V is TRBV9 and J is TRBJ2-2; 8 bases fit TRBD2. V lost 3 bases to trimming and J lost 6 bases; unmatched junction nucleotides: 4. The CDR3 runs 14 residues. CDR1 and CDR2 from the germline V gene are SGDLS and YYNGEE. DNA for the CDR3: TGTGCCAGCAGCGGAACGGGAGGGTCCGGGGAGCTGTTTTTT. It codes for CASSGTGGSGELFF. The full variable domain, completed using reference TRBV9 and TRBJ2-2, is DSGVTQTPKHLITATGQRVTLRCSPRSGDLSVYWYQQSLDQGLQFLIQYYNGEERAKGNILERFSAQQFPDLHSELNLSSLELGDSALYFCASSGTGGSGELFFGEGSRLTVL.

The rearrangement links TRBV14 to TRBJ2-7; 8 nucleotides agree with TRBD2. From germline, CDR1 is SGHDN and CDR2 FVKESK. CDR3 size: 13 residues. V shed 4 bases and J 5 bases; nucleotides not matched to a gene: 4. Written as DNA, the CDR3 is TGTGCCAGCAGCCCAGCGGGAGTTAACGAGCAGTACTTC. Its translation: CASSPAGVNEQYF.

In this sample, this clone turned up a few times. V usage is TRBV7-6 and J usage is TRBJ2-1; 7 positions agree with TRBD1. CDR3 length: 11 amino acids. Germline V gene sequence: CDR1 SGHVS, CDR2 FNYEAQ. The V and J ends lost 5 bases and 9 bases, in that order; junction bases with no gene match: 1. The CDR3 is CASSPGGEQFF. The CDR3 DNA reads TGTGCCAGCAGCCCAGGGGGTGAGCAGTTCTTC.

The chain links TRBV24-1 to TRBJ1-1; 7 bases match TRBD1. The trim removed 2 bases at V and 5 bases at J, leaving 7 bases unmatched. This CDR3 has 15 residues. Germline V gene sequence: CDR1 KGHDR, CDR2 SFDVKD. CDR3 DNA sequence: TGTGCCACCAGTGATTCTCGACAGGGTGATACTGAAGCTTTCTTT. This codes for CATSDSRQGDTEAFF.